The 19 T cell receptor beta chains presented below share a single source sample, sequenced in a study of T cells in Graves' hyperthyroidism and ophthalmopathy. Amplified TCR beta CDR3 regions came from RNA transcripts. First-round RT-PCR targeting the TCR CDR3 was performed with the HTBI primer set. TCRdb reprocessed the multiplex PCR reads with MiXCR, giving one entry per CDR3 protein. Counted here are hundreds of thousands of distinct CDR3 sequences, about 15% occurring once; the ten biggest clones make up approximately 13%. Sequences were obtained from blood. The receptors were gathered from a woman aged 45 to 65 with Graves' ophthalmopathy.

Regarding this clonotype: A junction boundary mismatches the germline segment, possibly from a read error. V gene TRBV4-1 combines with J gene TRBJ2-2, with TRBD1 matching 7 bases. Germline CDR1 MGHRA, CDR2 YSYEKL. The CDR3 sequence is 14 residues long. CDR3 sequence (DNA): TGCGCCGGCAGTCGACAGGGTAATAGCGGGGAGCTGTTTTTT. It specifies CAGSRQGNSGELFF.

This clonotype came up many times. The chain combines TRBV30 with TRBJ2-2; D may correspond to TRBD1 or TRBD2 (5 bases each). V lost 4 bases and J 0 bases, leaving 15 bases between the germline ends. Germline values: CDR1 GTSNPN, CDR2 SVGIG (reference sequence). The CDR3 spans 16 residues. CDR3 protein: CAWTHPGQTNTGELFF. CDR3 bases: TGTGCCTGGACCCACCCGGGGCAGACGAACACCGGGGAGCTGTTTTTT.

The chain is built from TRBV27 and TRBJ2-1; 10 bases line up with TRBD2. V was pared by 5 bases and J by 9 bases, with 7 bases of the junction left unmatched. Germline CDR1 reads MNHEY; CDR2 reads SMNVEV (reference sequence). There are 14 residues in the CDR3. This chain's CDR3 is CASSATSGTGEQFF. Written as DNA, the CDR3 is TGTGCCAGCAGTGCCACTAGCGGGACGGGTGAGCAGTTCTTC.

This chain links TRBV24-1 with TRBJ1-1; TRBD1 might be the D (5 bases). The V gene lost 12 bases and the J gene lost 4 bases, with 29 bases spanning the gap. CDR1 and CDR2 from the germline V gene are KGHDR and SFDVKD. CDR3 length equals 17 residues. CDR3 coding DNA: TGTGCCGCCAACAGTGGTAACCTCCGGGGCCAGGTCACTGAAGCTTTCTTT. It yields the protein CAANSGNLRGQVTEAFF.

At least ten counts were recorded for this clonotype. The chain joins TRBV27 to TRBJ2-7; D not certain. V lost 7 bases to trimming and J lost 2 bases, with 18 bases between them. The CDR3 runs 15 residues. Germline CDR1 and CDR2: MNHEY and SMNVEV (reference sequence). The CDR3 bases are TGTGCCAGCAAGGCGGACCAAGCCCCAACCTACGAGCAGTACTTC. This gives the protein CASKADQAPTYEQYF.

The chain is built from TRBV5-4 and TRBJ2-1; weak D call: TRBD2 (6 bases). V lost 0 bases to trimming and J lost 8 bases, with 15 bases between them. CDR1 and CDR2 from the germline V gene are SGHNT and YYREEE (reference sequence). This CDR3 comprises 15 residues. The CDR3 DNA follows: TGTGCCAGCAGCTTGGCCTTGACTAGTGTTTATGAGCAGTTCTTC. Translated, it gives CASSLALTSVYEQFF.

This clonotype was seen ten or more times. The chain joins TRBV7-3 to TRBJ2-3; D gene uncertain. The germline gives CDR1 SGHTA, CDR2 FQGTGA. V lost 0 bases to trimming and J lost 8 bases, with 9 bases between them. The CDR3 sequence is 13 residues long. Written as DNA, the CDR3 is TGTGCCAGCAGCTTAACCGCAAAGGGTACGCAGTATTTT. The encoded protein is CASSLTAKGTQYF.

The genes are TRBV6-2 or TRBV6-3 and TRBJ2-5; D may match TRBD1 or TRBD2 (5 bases each). CDR1 is MNHEY, CDR2 SVGEGT, per germline. Trimming stripped 5 bases from V and 4 bases from J, with 11 bases between. The CDR3 length is 13 residues. The CDR3 DNA reads as TGTGCCAGCAGTGGGGGTCACCGAGAGACCCAGTACTTC. It yields the protein CASSGGHRETQYF.

Only a few counts were recorded for this clonotype. The rearrangement links TRBV24-1 to TRBJ1-2; possible D gene TRBD1, 6 bases. CDR3 size: 16 residues. The V and J ends lost 5 bases and 2 bases respectively, with 17 bases between them. Germline V gives CDR1 KGHDR, CDR2 SFDVKD. CDR3 bases: TGTGCCACCAGTGGACCGGGACACTCTCTGAACTATGGCTACACCTTC. The encoded protein is CATSGPGHSLNYGYTF.

In its sample, this clonotype was seen a few times. The gene calls are TRBV12-3 or TRBV12-4 and TRBJ1-6, with TRBD1 matching 8 bases. J gave up 9 bases and V 7 bases, and 8 bases lay outside the gene matches. The CDR3 spans 14 residues. CDR3 in amino acids: CASTMDRAVSPLHF. The CDR3 region has the DNA TGTGCCAGCACCATGGACAGGGCAGTTTCACCCCTCCACTTT.

For this clonotype: Given a much more abundant clone one base away, this may be a read error. The chain recombines TRBV12-3 or TRBV12-4 with TRBJ2-5, with D unclear. Trimming cost V 4 bases and J 0 bases, with 9 bases left between them. The CDR3 totals 14 residues. DNA for the CDR3: TGTGCCAGCAGTTCAAAGGACCACCAAGAGACCCAGTACTTC. It specifies CASSSKDHQETQYF.

This clonotype was observed many times. The chain links TRBV2 to TRBJ2-1; the match to TRBD1 covers 9 bases. This CDR3 comprises 15 residues. V lost 3 bases to trimming and J lost 6 bases; unmatched junction nucleotides: 6. CDR1 and CDR2 (germline): SNHLY, FYNNEI. CDR3 coding DNA: TGTGCCAGCAGTGACGGGACAGGGTTGGTCAATGAGCAGTTCTTC. It specifies CASSDGTGLVNEQFF. Drawing the rest from reference TRBV2 and TRBJ2-1, the complete variable domain is EPEVTQTPSHQVTQMGQEVILRCVPISNHLYFYWYRQILGQKVEFLVSFYNNEISEKSEIFDDQFSVERPDGSNFTLKIRSTKLEDSAMYFCASSDGTGLVNEQFFGPGTRLTVL.

J is TRBJ1-2 and V is TRBV24-1; 9 nucleotides match TRBD1. Germline values: CDR1 KGHDR, CDR2 SFDVKD. This CDR3 has 16 amino acids. Trimming removed 6 bases from V and 6 bases from J; junction bases left unmatched: 13. This CDR3 reads CATSSLTRTGEHGYTF. The CDR3 nucleotides are TGTGCCACCAGTTCACTAACCCGGACAGGGGAGCATGGCTACACCTTC.

This clonotype turned up a few times. This may stem from a read error, because a much larger clone lies one nucleotide away. The CDR3 end shows no conserved phenylalanine or tryptophan, and so a read error is likely. This chain joins TRBV5-1 and TRBJ2-1; no clear D gene. The germline V and J ends were trimmed by 4 bases and 6 bases, with 11 bases remaining between them. Germline lookup yields CDR1 SGHRS and CDR2 YFSETQ. The CDR3 is 13 residues long. The CDR3 region has the DNA TGCGCCAGCAGCCACCCGGTCGCCAATGAGCAGTTCCTC. This encodes CASSHPVANEQFL.

The chain is built from TRBV30 and TRBJ2-2, with 7 bases matching TRBD2. Trimming at V came to 3 bases and at J to 3 bases, leaving 7 bases not matched to a gene. From germline, CDR1 is GTSNPN and CDR2 SVGIG (reference sequence). CDR3 length: 15 residues. CDR3 in amino acids: CAWRPAGVDTGELFF. CDR3 nucleotide sequence: TGTGCCTGGAGACCGGCGGGAGTCGACACCGGGGAGCTGTTTTTT.

The V gene is TRBV28, the J gene TRBJ1-1; D may be TRBD1 (5 bases). The germline V gene has CDR1 MDHEN and CDR2 SYDVKM. CDR3 length: 14 amino acids. V lost 6 bases, J lost 1 base, and 12 bases lay in between. Here the CDR3 DNA reads TGTGCCAGCAGCTGGGGGGGGAAGAACACTGAAGCTTTCTTT. This codes for CASSWGGKNTEAFF.

This clonotype appeared a few times. The chain employs TRBV7-9 and TRBJ2-1, with TRBD2 as a possible D gene (6 bases). Germline-derived CDR1 and CDR2 are SEHNR and FQNEAQ (reference sequence). This CDR3 has 14 amino acids. The V end was cut by 5 bases, the J end by 3 bases, with 11 bases between. The CDR3 DNA is TGTGCCAGCAGCACGGAGGGAGTCTACAATGAGCAGTTCTTC. Residues: CASSTEGVYNEQFF.

The chain links TRBV9 to TRBJ2-1; D gene uncertain. The CDR3 spans 15 residues. The germline gives CDR1 SGDLS, CDR2 YYNGEE. V lost 4 bases and J 2 bases, leaving 13 bases between the germline ends. The CDR3 loop is CASSTQAETYNEQFF. The CDR3 nucleotides are TGTGCCAGCAGCACTCAGGCGGAGACCTACAATGAGCAGTTCTTC.

The rearrangement uses TRBV19 and TRBJ2-7; D may be TRBD1 or TRBD2 (5 bases each). Trimming stripped 5 bases from V and 2 bases from J, with 16 bases between. CDR1 LNHDA and CDR2 SQIVND come from the germline V gene (reference sequence). There are 15 residues in the CDR3. The CDR3 sequence: CASSPGRIPTYEQYF. The CDR3 DNA is TGTGCCAGTAGTCCGGGACGGATTCCTACCTACGAGCAGTACTTC.